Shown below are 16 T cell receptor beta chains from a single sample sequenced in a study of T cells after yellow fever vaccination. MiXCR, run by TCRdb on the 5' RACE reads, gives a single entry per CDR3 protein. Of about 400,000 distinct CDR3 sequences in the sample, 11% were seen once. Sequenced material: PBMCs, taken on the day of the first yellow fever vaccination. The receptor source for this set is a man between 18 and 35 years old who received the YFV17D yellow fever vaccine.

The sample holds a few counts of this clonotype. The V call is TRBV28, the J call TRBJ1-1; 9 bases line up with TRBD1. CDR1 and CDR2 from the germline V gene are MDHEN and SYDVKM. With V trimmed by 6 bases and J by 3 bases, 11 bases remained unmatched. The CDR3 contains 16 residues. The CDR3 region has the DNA TGTGCCAGCAGGCGACCGGGACAGGGTTTAGACACTGAAGCTTTCTTT. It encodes CASRRPGQGLDTEAFF.

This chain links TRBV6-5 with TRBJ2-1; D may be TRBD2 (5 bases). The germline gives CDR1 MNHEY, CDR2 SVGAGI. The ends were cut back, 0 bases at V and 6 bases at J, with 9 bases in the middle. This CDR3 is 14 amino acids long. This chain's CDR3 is CASSYSRVLNEQFF. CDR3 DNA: TGTGCCAGCAGTTACTCGAGGGTGCTCAATGAGCAGTTCTTC.

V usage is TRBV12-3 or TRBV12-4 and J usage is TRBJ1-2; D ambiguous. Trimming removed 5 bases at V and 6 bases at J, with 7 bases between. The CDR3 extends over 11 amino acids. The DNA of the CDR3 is TGTGCCAGCAGTGATGTAGATGGCTACACCTTC. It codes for CASSDVDGYTF.

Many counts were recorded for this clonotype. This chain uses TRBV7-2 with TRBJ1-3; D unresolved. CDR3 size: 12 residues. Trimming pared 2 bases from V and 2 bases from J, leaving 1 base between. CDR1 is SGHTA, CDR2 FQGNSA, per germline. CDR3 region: CASSLTGNTIYF. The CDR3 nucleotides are TGTGCCAGCAGCTTAACTGGAAACACCATATATTTT.

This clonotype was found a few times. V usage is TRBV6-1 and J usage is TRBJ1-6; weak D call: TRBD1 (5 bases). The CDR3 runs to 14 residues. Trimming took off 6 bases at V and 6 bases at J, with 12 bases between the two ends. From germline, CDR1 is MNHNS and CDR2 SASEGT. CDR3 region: CASRWGTANSPLHF. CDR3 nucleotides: TGTGCCAGCAGATGGGGGACGGCTAATTCACCCCTCCACTTT.

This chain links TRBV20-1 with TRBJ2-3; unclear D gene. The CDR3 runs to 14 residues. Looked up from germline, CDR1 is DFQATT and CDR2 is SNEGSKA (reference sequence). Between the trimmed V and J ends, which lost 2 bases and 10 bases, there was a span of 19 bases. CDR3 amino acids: CSARPFSGGLAQYF. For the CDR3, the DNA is TGCAGTGCTAGACCCTTCTCAGGTGGCTTGGCGCAGTATTTT.

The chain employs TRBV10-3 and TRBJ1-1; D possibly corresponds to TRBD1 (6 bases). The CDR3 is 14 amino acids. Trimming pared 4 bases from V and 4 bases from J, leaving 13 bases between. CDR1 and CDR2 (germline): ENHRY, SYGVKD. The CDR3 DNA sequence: TGTGCCATCAGTGTGGGGGGGCTTGGCACTGAAGCTTTCTTT. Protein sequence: CAISVGGLGTEAFF.

The CDR3 region is CASRDRAHYGYTF. CDR3 coding DNA: TGTGCCAGCCGGGACAGGGCACACTATGGCTACACCTTC. This sequence joins TRBV7-9 and TRBJ1-2; 9 bases align to TRBD1. Germline V CDR1 and CDR2: SEHNR, FQNEAQ (reference sequence). V was pared by 8 bases and J by 3 bases, with 4 bases of the junction left unmatched. The CDR3 has 13 residues.

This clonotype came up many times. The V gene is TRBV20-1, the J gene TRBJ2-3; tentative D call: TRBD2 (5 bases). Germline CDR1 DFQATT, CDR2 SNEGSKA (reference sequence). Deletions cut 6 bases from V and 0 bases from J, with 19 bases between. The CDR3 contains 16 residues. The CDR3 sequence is CSAPPAGVGSTDTQYF. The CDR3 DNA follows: TGCAGTGCCCCACCGGCCGGGGTGGGGAGCACAGATACGCAGTATTTT.

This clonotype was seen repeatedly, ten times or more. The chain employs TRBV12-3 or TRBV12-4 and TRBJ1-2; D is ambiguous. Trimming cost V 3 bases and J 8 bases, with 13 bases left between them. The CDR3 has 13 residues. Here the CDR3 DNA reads TGTGCCAGCAGTTTCATGACGGCGAAAGGCTACACCTTC. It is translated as CASSFMTAKGYTF.

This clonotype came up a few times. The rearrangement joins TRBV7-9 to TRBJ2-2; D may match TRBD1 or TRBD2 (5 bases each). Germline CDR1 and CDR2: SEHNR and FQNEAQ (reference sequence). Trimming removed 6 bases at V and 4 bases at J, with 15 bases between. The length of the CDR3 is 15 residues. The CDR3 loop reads CASRTGTFGTGELFF. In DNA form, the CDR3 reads TGTGCCAGCAGGACTGGGACCTTCGGCACCGGGGAGCTGTTTTTT. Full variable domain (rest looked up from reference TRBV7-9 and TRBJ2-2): DTGVSQNPRHKITKRGQNVTFRCDPISEHNRLYWYRQTLGQGPEFLTYFQNEAQLEKSRLLSDRFSAERPKGSFSTLEIQRTEQGDSAMYLCASRTGTFGTGELFFGEGSRLTVL.

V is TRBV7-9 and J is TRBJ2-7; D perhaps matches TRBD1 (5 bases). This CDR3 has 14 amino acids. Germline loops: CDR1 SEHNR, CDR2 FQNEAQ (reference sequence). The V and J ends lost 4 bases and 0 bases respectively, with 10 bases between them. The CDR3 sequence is CASSSDTSSYEQYV. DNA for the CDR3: TGTGCCAGCAGCTCGGACACGAGCTCCTACGAGCAGTACGTC.

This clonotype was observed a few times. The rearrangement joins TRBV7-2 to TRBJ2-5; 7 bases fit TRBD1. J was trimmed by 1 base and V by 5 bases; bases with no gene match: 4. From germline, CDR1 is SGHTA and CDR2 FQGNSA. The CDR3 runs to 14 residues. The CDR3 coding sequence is TGTGCCAGCAGCATGACAGGGACCCAAGAGACCCAGTACTTC. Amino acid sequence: CASSMTGTQETQYF.

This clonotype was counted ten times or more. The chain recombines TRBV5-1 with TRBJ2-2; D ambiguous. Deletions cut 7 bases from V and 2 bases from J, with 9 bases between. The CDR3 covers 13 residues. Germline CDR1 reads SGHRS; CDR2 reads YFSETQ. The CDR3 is CASEKDNTGELFF. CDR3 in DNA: TGCGCCAGCGAAAAGGACAACACCGGGGAGCTGTTTTTT.

The CDR3: CASRSRSFRQVNDNEQFF. The CDR3 DNA sequence: TGTGCCAGCAGATCTCGTTCTTTTCGGCAGGTGAACGACAATGAGCAGTTCTTC. The J gene is TRBJ2-1, the V gene TRBV6-5; no clear D. Germline CDR1 and CDR2: MNHEY and SVGAGI. This CDR3 has 18 amino acids. Trimming left V 6 bases short and J 5 bases short, with 26 bases between.

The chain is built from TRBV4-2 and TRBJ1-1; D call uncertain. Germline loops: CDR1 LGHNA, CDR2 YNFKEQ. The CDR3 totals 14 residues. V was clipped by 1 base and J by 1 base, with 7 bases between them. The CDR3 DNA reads TGTGCCAGCAGCCAAGTATCGCAGAACACTGAAGCTTTCTTT. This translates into CASSQVSQNTEAFF.